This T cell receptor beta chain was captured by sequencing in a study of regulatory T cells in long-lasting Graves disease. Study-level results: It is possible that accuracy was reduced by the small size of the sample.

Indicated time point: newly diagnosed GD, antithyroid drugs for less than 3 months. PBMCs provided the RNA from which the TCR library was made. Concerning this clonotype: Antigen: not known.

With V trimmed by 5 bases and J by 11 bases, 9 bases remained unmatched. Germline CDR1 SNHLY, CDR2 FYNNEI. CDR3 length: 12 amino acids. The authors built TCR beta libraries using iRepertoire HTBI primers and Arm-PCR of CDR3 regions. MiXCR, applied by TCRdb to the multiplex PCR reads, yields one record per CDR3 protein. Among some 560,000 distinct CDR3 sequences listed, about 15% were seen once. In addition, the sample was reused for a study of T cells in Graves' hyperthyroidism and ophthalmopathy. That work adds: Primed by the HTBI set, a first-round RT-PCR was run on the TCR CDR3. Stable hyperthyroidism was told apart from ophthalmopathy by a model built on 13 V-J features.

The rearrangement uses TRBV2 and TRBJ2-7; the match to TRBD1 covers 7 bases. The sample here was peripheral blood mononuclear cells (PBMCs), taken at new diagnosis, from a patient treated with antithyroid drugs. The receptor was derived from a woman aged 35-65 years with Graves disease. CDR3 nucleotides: TGTGCCAGCAGTAAAGACAGGGATAGGAAGTACTTC. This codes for CASSKDRDRKYF.